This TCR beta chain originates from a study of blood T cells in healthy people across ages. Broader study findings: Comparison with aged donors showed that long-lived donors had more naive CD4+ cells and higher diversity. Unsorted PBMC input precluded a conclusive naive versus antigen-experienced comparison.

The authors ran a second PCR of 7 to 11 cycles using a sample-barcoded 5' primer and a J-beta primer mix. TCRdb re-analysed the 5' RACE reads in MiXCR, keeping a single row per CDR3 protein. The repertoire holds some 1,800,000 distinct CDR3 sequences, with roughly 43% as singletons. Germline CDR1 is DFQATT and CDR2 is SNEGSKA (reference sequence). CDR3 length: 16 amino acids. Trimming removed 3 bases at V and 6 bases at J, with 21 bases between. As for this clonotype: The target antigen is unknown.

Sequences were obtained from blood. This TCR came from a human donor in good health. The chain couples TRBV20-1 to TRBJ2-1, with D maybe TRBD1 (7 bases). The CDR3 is CSASGDGGTDINEQFF. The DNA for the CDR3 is TGCAGTGCTAGCGGCGATGGCGGGACAGATATCAATGAGCAGTTCTTC.